These T cell receptor beta chains were read from a single sample in a study of control samples from healthy donors and cancer patients. Libraries were prepared by immunoSEQ multiplex PCR; TCRdb keeps only in-frame clonotypes and omits some of them. The sample gives roughly 99,000 clones, around 80% of which show up once; more than 1.5% is in the top ten. Sequenced sample: blood. These TCRs come from a man between 60 and 70 years old in good health. CDR3s include the opening cysteine and the closing phenylalanine or tryptophan. The D gene is left open where the match is weak. A row's size may be missing; if present it is once, few, many or a size class.

>-|TRBV9|-
CASSASMLAGELFF
>-|TRBV28|-
CASSFWQSSYNEQFF
>-|TRBV28|TRBD1
CASSYGTGAGNTEAFF
>-|TRBV7-8|-
CASSLGLDTQYF
>once|TRBV19|-
CASSIDTSEYYNSPLHF
>-|TRBV6-1|-
CASSEARDQPQHF
>-|TRBV11-2|-
CASSLWETQYF
>-|TRBV2|-
CASSGVAGGLNNEQFF
>-|TRBV19|TRBD1
CASSYRTGVEQYF
>-|TRBV5-1|-
CASSASGSSYEQYF
>-|TRBV9|TRBD1
CASSAGTAGLGEQFF
>-|TRBV9|-
CASSGQGTGELFF
>-|TRBV5-1|TRBD2
CASSLELAGVETQYF
>-|TRBV14|TRBD2
CASSLRTSGTYTDTQYF
>-|TRBV28|TRBD2
CASSRTLAGNQETQYF
>-|TRBV5-8|-
CASSLGQGEKLFF
>-|TRBV19|-
CASSISGGRETQYF
>-|TRBV18|TRBD2
CASSQSGGEQYF
>-|TRBV7-9|TRBD1
CASSFSTGEGGYTF
>-|TRBV27|-
CASSFRGYQETQYF
>-|TRBV5-4|TRBD2
CASSLVSGRAFDEQFF
>-|TRBV7-2|TRBD1
CASSSSSGTDYEQYF